The 21 T cell receptor beta chains in this list originate from one sample, sequenced in a study of glioma-infiltrating T cells. Amplification of TCR alpha and beta CDR3 regions from RNA used iRepertoire nested multiplex PCR. Via MiXCR, TCRdb re-called the multiplex PCR reads, giving one row per CDR3 protein. The table shows about 130,000 distinct CDR3 sequences, with roughly 20% occurring only once. Material for sequencing was glioma tissue, nonneoplastic brain tissue, or PBMCs (not recorded which). All receptors derive from a human donor with low-grade glioma or glioblastoma, undergoing nonglioma brain surgery, or in good health (not recorded which).

As for this clonotype: This may stem from a read error, because a much larger clone lies one nucleotide away. The conserved phenylalanine or tryptophan is not found at the CDR3 terminus, so this likely reflects a read error. V usage is TRBV4-1 and J usage is TRBJ1-3; tentative D call: TRBD1 (5 bases). Germline V lookup: CDR1 MGHRA, CDR2 YSYEKL. CDR3 size: 15 residues. V lost 1 base and J lost 3, with 10 bases in between. The CDR3 spells CASSQVSGFGNTIYL. CDR3 nucleotide sequence: TGCGCCAGCAGCCAAGTTTCAGGGTTTGGAAACACCATATATCTT.

Note on this clonotype: A single base separates this from a much larger clone, so it may be a read error. The chain couples TRBV7-9 to TRBJ2-1; D call uncertain. CDR1 is SEHNR and CDR2 is FQNEAQ in the germline V gene (reference sequence). The CDR3 loop spans 12 amino acids. CDR3 DNA sequence: TGTGCCAGCAGCTCCCTGACCAATGAGCAGCTCTTC. It is translated as CASSSLTNEQLF.

As for this clonotype: One junction end does not reproduce the germline sequence, and a read error may be involved. The V gene is TRBV20-1, the J gene TRBJ1-5; D not certain. CDR1 is DFQATT and CDR2 is SNEGSKA in the germline V gene (reference sequence). The CDR3 has 14 residues. The CDR3 loop reads CSASAQLSNQPKYF. CDR3 DNA: TGCAGTGCTAGTGCCCAGCTGAGCAATCAGCCCAAGTATTTT.

This clonotype appeared many times. The V gene is TRBV7-9, the J gene TRBJ2-7, with TRBD1 as a possible D gene (6 bases). Trimming stripped 2 bases from V and 0 bases from J, with 11 bases between. From germline, CDR1 is SEHNR and CDR2 FQNEAQ (reference sequence). The CDR3 spans 15 residues. The CDR3 nucleotides read TGTGCCAGCAGCTTACTCAGGGGAAGCTCCTACGAGCAGTACTTC. As protein: CASSLLRGSSYEQYF. The full variable domain, its missing parts supplied by reference TRBV7-9 and TRBJ2-7, is DTGVSQNPRHKITKRGQNVTFRCDPISEHNRLYWYRQTLGQGPEFLTYFQNEAQLEKSRLLSDRFSAERPKGSFSTLEIQRTEQGDSAMYLCASSLLRGSSYEQYFGPGTRLTVT.

This clonotype showed up many times. This chain connects TRBV6-1 to TRBJ2-7; D not resolved. Germline CDR1 reads MNHNS; CDR2 reads SASEGT. Deletions cut 7 bases from V and 2 bases from J, with 15 bases between. The CDR3 is made up of 14 amino acids. Written as DNA, the CDR3 is TGTGCCAGCACCAGCCCTACTGATACCTACGAGCAGTACTTC. Encoded protein: CASTSPTDTYEQYF.

This chain links TRBV18 with TRBJ2-2, with D maybe TRBD1 (6 bases). The germline V and J ends were trimmed by 3 bases and 5 bases, with 13 bases remaining between them. The germline gives CDR1 KGHSH, CDR2 LQKENI. The length of the CDR3 is 15 residues. The chain's CDR3 is CASSPQQGRTGELFF. The DNA for the CDR3 is TGTGCCAGCTCACCCCAACAGGGTAGGACCGGGGAGCTGTTTTTT. The full variable domain, rest sourced from reference TRBV18 and TRBJ2-2, is NAGVMQNPRHLVRRRGQEARLRCSPMKGHSHVYWYRQLPEEGLKFMVYLQKENIIDESGMPKERFSAEFPKEGPSILRIQQVVRGDSAAYFCASSPQQGRTGELFFGEGSRLTVL.

This clonotype was recorded at least ten times. The CDR3 coding sequence is TGCGCCAGCAGCCGCAGACAGGGCCCCAAAAACATTCAGTACTTC. This sequence encodes CASSRRQGPKNIQYF. V usage is TRBV4-3 and J usage is TRBJ2-4; TRBD1 agrees at 7 bases. Per germline, CDR1 LGHNA and CDR2 YSLEER. J gave up 2 bases and V 4 bases, and 5 bases lay outside the gene matches. The CDR3 runs 15 residues.

On this clonotype: Germline is not matched at one junction end, which may reflect a read error. The chain uses TRBV7-9 and TRBJ1-6, with D unresolved. Per the germline V gene, CDR1 is SEHNR and CDR2 is FQNEAQ (reference sequence). The CDR3 is 12 amino acids. The CDR3 sequence is CASSLDNSPLNF. The CDR3 region has the DNA TGTGCCAGCAGCTTGGATAATTCACCCCTCAACTTT.

A few counts support this clonotype. J is TRBJ2-7 and V is TRBV3-1; D is unresolved. The germline CDR1 and CDR2 sequences are LGHDT and YNNKEL (reference sequence). Trimming took off 2 bases at V and 0 bases at J, with 8 bases between the two ends. The CDR3 totals 14 residues. The CDR3 here is CASSQFKGSYEQYF. DNA for the CDR3: TGTGCCAGCAGCCAATTTAAGGGCTCCTACGAGCAGTACTTC.

There are many counts of this clonotype. This chain connects TRBV10-3 to TRBJ2-1; the match to TRBD2 covers 9 bases. Germline trimming cut 0 bases from V and 5 bases from J; bases unmatched to any gene: 5. This CDR3 comprises 16 residues. Germline CDR1 ENHRY, CDR2 SYGVKD. In DNA form, the CDR3 reads TGTGCCATCAGTGAGTCGGGACTAGCTGATAACAATGAGCAGTTCTTC. Its protein product is CAISESGLADNNEQFF.

This clonotype has ten or more counts. The chain recombines TRBV27 with TRBJ1-1; D may be TRBD1 (5 bases). V lost 6 bases to trimming and J lost 7 bases, with 9 bases between them. From germline, CDR1 is MNHEY and CDR2 SMNVEV (reference sequence). This CDR3 spans 11 amino acids. The DNA for the CDR3 is TGTGCCAGCAGGTCGCAGGGTGAAGCTTTCTTT. Translating gives CASRSQGEAFF.

In its sample, this clonotype was seen many times. This chain connects TRBV7-6 to TRBJ2-1, with 7 positions matching TRBD2. Trimming removed 4 bases from V and 2 bases from J; junction bases left unmatched: 5. CDR3 length: 15 amino acids. Germline CDR1 is SGHVS and CDR2 is FNYEAQ. DNA of the CDR3: TGTGCCAGCAGCTCTGCTAGCGGCCCCTACAATGAGCAGTTCTTC. As protein: CASSSASGPYNEQFF.

This clonotype was observed at least ten times. J is TRBJ2-3 and V is TRBV6-1; the match to TRBD2 covers 7 bases. The CDR3 is made up of 15 amino acids. J was trimmed by 6 bases and V by 7 bases; bases with no gene match: 13. The V gene's germline CDR1 is MNHNS and CDR2 SASEGT. CDR3 protein: CASTKAGSPADTQYF. The CDR3 bases are TGTGCCAGCACCAAAGCGGGGTCGCCCGCCGATACGCAGTATTTT.

This clonotype has a count of ten or more. This chain joins TRBV27 and TRBJ1-5; 7 positions agree with TRBD1. The J segment lost 4 bases and the V segment lost 2 bases, leaving 2 bases of the junction unmatched. Germline V gives CDR1 MNHEY, CDR2 SMNVEV (reference sequence). The CDR3 has 14 residues. The CDR3 DNA follows: TGTGCCAGCAGTTTAAGACAGGGTAATCAGCCCCAGCATTTT. Its translation: CASSLRQGNQPQHF.

The sample holds many counts of this clonotype. An end of the junction differs from the germline gene, which may be a read error. V is TRBV7-7 and J is TRBJ1-2, with D maybe TRBD1 (6 bases). Germline lookup yields CDR1 SSHAT and CDR2 FNYEAQ (reference sequence). CDR3 length: 14 residues. In DNA, the CDR3 is TGTGCTAGCAGCCCAGACAGGCCCAACTATGGCTACACCTTC. Amino acid sequence: CASSPDRPNYGYTF.

This clonotype has a handful of counts. A much larger clone lies one base from this, so it may be a read error. The V and J genes are TRBV7-2 and TRBJ2-5; 8 nucleotides match TRBD2. Germline values: CDR1 SGHTA, CDR2 FQGNSA. CDR3 size: 14 residues. Here the CDR3 DNA reads TGTGCCAGCGGCTTCGTCCTAGCGGGAGAGACCCAGTACTTC. Protein sequence: CASGFVLAGETQYF.

This clonotype was seen at least ten times. This chain links TRBV6-6 with TRBJ1-6; TRBD1 matches 7 bases. J gave up 11 bases and V 0 bases, and 13 bases lay outside the gene matches. The CDR3 consists of 17 residues. CDR1 is MNHNY, CDR2 SVGAGI, per germline (reference sequence). The CDR3 sequence is CASSYSPYGTVSAPLHF. The CDR3, as DNA: TGTGCCAGCAGTTACTCGCCCTACGGGACAGTTAGTGCACCCCTCCACTTT.

This clonotype occurred many times. The chain combines TRBV12-3 or TRBV12-4 with TRBJ2-5; TRBD1 aligns across 7 bases. Trimming removed 5 bases from V and 7 bases from J; junction bases left unmatched: 10. The CDR3 length is 14 residues. CDR3 nucleotide sequence: TGTGCCAGCAGTGGGGACAGCAGATTAGGGACCCAGTACTTC. Translation gives CASSGDSRLGTQYF.

The count of this clonotype is one. The junction and the germline gene differ at one end; a read error may be behind it. In DNA, the CDR3 is TGCAGTGTTAGATCCCTAGCGGGAGCCGGCGATAACACCATATATTTT. Residues: CSVRSLAGAGDNTIYF. The chain carries TRBV20-1 and TRBJ1-3; the D is unclear. CDR3 size: 16 residues. CDR1 and CDR2 (germline): DFQATT, SNEGSKA (reference sequence).

This clonotype occurred a few times. This sequence joins TRBV29-1 and TRBJ2-7; unclear D gene. Trimming removed 4 bases at V and 2 bases at J, with 6 bases between. Germline values: CDR1 SQVTM, CDR2 ANQGSEA. The CDR3 spans 11 residues. CDR3 in amino acids: CSVAHAYEQYF. DNA for the CDR3: TGCAGCGTTGCCCACGCCTACGAGCAGTACTTC.

This clonotype was found a few times. It may be a read error: a sequence one base away is much more abundant. This CDR3 is CASSAGTSGLTYEQCF. The CDR3 nucleotides read TGTGCCAGCAGTGCCGGGACTAGCGGCCTAACCTACGAGCAGTGCTTC. The chain links TRBV27 to TRBJ2-7; TRBD2 agrees at 11 bases. Germline V gene data show CDR1 as MNHEY and CDR2 as SMNVEV (reference sequence). This CDR3 contains 16 residues.